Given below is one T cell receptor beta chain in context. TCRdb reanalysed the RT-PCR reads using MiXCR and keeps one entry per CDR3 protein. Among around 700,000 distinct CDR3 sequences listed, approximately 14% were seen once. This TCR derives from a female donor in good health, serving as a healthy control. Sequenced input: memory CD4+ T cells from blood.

The CDR3 sequence is CASSYGTGRNTIYF. CDR3 DNA sequence: TGTGCCAGCAGCTATGGGACAGGTCGAAACACCATATATTTT. J is TRBJ1-3 and V is TRBV7-9; TRBD1 aligns across 8 bases. Germline CDR1 SEHNR, CDR2 FQNEAQ (reference sequence). Trimming at V came to 4 bases and at J to 5 bases, leaving 4 bases not matched to a gene. This CDR3 comprises 14 residues.